This T cell receptor (beta chain) was sequenced during a study of T cells in Graves' hyperthyroidism and ophthalmopathy. Findings of the study overall: Most clonotypes expanded in the thyroid (above 0.001) were also present in blood. Ophthalmopathy cases were set apart from stable hyperthyroidism by a 13 V-J model.

There are many counts of this clonotype. What it binds is not known. Absence of ophthalmopathy progression within 18 months defined stable Graves' hyperthyroidism. Uncontrolled infection, other autoimmune disease, pregnancy or lactation led to exclusion. The investigators amplified TCR beta CDR3 regions from RNA transcripts. The TCR CDR3 first-round RT-PCR relied on the HTBI primer set. In TCRdb, the multiplex PCR reads were re-called with MiXCR into one record per CDR3 protein. The table shows around 540,000 distinct CDR3 sequences, with about half occurring only once. This CDR3 contains 14 residues. Germline CDR1 is SNHLY and CDR2 is FYNNEI. J lost 4 bases, V lost 3 bases, and 6 bases had no gene match.

Sequencing was performed on peripheral blood or thyroid tissue (not recorded which). This clonotype was obtained from a woman between 18 and 30 years old with Graves' hyperthyroidism. The genes are TRBV2 and TRBJ2-7, with TRBD1 identical over 7 bases. CDR3 in amino acids: CASSETGRRYEQYF. The CDR3 DNA follows: TGTGCCAGCAGTGAGACAGGGCGGAGGTACGAGCAGTACTTC.